The subject of this entry is one T cell receptor (beta chain). The data derive from a study of blood T cell repertoires in COVID-19. The assay was immunoSEQ multiplex PCR, and TCRdb's table has in-frame clones only and misses some. The sample carries approximately 270,000 clones, 75% to 90% recorded once. Deletions cut 0 bases from V and 4 bases from J, with 12 bases between. Germline V lookup: CDR1 GTSNPN, CDR2 SVGIG (reference sequence). The CDR3 extends over 14 amino acids. Sequencing used peripheral blood. The sequence was obtained from a man aged 50 or older with acute or convalescent COVID-19. The chain joins TRBV30 to TRBJ1-1, with D unclear. The CDR3 nucleotides are TGTGCCTGGAGTGTTGAGGAGCAGTTCACTGAAGCTTTCTTT. Its protein is CAWSVEEQFTEAFF.